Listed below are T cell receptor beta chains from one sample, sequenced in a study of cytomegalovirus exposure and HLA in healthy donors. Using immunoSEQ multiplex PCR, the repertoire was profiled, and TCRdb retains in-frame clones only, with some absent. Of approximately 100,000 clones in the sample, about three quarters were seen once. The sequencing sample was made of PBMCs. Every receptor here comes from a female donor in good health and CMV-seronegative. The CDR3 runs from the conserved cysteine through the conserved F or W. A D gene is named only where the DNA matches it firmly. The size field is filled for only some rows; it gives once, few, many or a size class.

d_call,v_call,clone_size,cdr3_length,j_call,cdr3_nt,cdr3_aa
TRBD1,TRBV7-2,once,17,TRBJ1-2,TGTGCCAGCAGCTTTTATTCAACCCGGGACAGCTTAGGGGGCTACACCTTC,CASSFYSTRDSLGGYTF
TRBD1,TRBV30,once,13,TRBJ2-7,TGTGCCTGGACCGGGACAGCCTTCCTGGAGCAGTACTTC,CAWTGTAFLEQYF
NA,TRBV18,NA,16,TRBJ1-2,TGTGCCAGCTCACCACCAGGATCGGGGGTTAACTATGGCTACACCTTC,CASSPPGSGVNYGYTF
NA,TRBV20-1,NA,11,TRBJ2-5,TGCAGTGCTAGAGCCAGGGAGACCCAGTACTTC,CSARARETQYF
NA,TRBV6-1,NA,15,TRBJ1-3,TGTGCCAGCCGAGAATCCAGGGCCCGCGGAAACACCATATATTTT,CASRESRARGNTIYF
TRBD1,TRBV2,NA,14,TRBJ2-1,TGTGCCAGCAGCGCGGGACAGGGGGTCAATGAGCAGTTCTTC,CASSAGQGVNEQFF
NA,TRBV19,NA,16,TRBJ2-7,TGTGCCAGTAGTATAGGAGGAACGGTAAGCTCCTACGAGCAGTACTTC,CASSIGGTVSSYEQYF
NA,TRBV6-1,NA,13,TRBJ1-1,TGTGCCAGCAGGACACAGCCTTACACTGAAGCTTTCTTT,CASRTQPYTEAFF
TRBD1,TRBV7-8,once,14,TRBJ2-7,TGTGCCAGCAAGGCCGGGACAGGAGCCTACGAGCAGTACTTC,CASKAGTGAYEQYF
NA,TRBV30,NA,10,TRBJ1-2,TGTGCCTGGAGATCTAATGGCTACACCTTC,CAWRSNGYTF
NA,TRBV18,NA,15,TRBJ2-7,TGTGCCAGCTCACCGACGACTCCCGTGCGGGGTGAGCAGTACTTC,CASSPTTPVRGEQYF
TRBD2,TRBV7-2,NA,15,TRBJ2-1,TGTGCCAGCAGCCCCTGGGAGCGGGGGTTGGATGAGCAGTTCTTC,CASSPWERGLDEQFF
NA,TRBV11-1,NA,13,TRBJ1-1,TGTGCCAGCATGCTCGACAAGAACACTGAAGCTTTCTTT,CASMLDKNTEAFF
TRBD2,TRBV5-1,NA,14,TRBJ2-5,TGCGCCAGCAGTTTAGGGACTAGAGAAGAGACCCAGTACTTC,CASSLGTREETQYF
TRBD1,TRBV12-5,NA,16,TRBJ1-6,TGTGCTAGTGGTTCCACCGGACAGGAACGGAATTCACCCCTCCACTTT,CASGSTGQERNSPLHF
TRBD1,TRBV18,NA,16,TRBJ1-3,TGTGCCAGCTCACCACTTCCCGGGACAGCAGGAAACACCATATATTTT,CASSPLPGTAGNTIYF
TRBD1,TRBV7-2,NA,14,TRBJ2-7,TGTGCCAGCAGCCAACAGGGGCCCCCCTACGAGCAGTACTTC,CASSQQGPPYEQYF
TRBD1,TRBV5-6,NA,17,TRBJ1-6,TGTGCCAGCAGCTTGTTTGGGACAGGGGGCTTTAATTCACCCCTCCACTTT,CASSLFGTGGFNSPLHF
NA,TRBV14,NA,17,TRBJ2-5,TGTGCCAGCAGCCCCGGCGGGTCGACGGGTACACGGGAGACCCAGTACTTC,CASSPGGSTGTRETQYF
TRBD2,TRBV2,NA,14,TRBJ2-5,TGTGCCAGCAGTGAACTAGCGGGGGGGAAGACCCAGTACTTC,CASSELAGGKTQYF
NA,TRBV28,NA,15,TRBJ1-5,TGTGCCAGCAGGGCCTCCGGGACAACAAATCAGCCCCAGCATTTT,CASRASGTTNQPQHF
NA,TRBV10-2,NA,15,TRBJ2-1,TGCGCCAGCAGTTCCGGGGGTAGGTTTAGCGATGAGCAGTTCTTC,CASSSGGRFSDEQFF
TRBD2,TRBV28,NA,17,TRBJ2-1,TGTGCCAGCAGTTTATCCCCTGGGACTAGCGCATACAATGAGCAGTTCTTC,CASSLSPGTSAYNEQFF
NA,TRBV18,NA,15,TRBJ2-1,TGTGCCACCACCCCCCTAAGTTTTAGTACTACAGAGCAGTTCTTC,CATTPLSFSTTEQFF
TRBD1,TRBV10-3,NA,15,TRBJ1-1,TGTGCCATCAGTGAGTCACAGGGGCGGAACACTGAAGCTTTCTTT,CAISESQGRNTEAFF
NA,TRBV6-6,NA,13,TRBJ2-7,TGTGCCAGCAGTCGGACAGTCTCCTACGAGCAGTACTTC,CASSRTVSYEQYF
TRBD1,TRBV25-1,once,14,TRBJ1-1,TGTGCCAGCAGTGAATTTAGGGGACAGGGGGCTGCTTTCTTT,CASSEFRGQGAAFF
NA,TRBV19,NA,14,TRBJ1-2,TGTGCCAGTAGCCTGGACGGTCGAGAGGGAGGCTACACCTTC,CASSLDGREGGYTF
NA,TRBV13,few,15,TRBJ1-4,TGTGCCAGCAGCACCGTCAGGGTTACTAATGAAAAACTGTTTTTT,CASSTVRVTNEKLFF
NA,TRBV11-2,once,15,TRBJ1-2,TGTGCCAGCAGCTTATTGGGGCAGGGGAACTATGGCTACACCTTC,CASSLLGQGNYGYTF
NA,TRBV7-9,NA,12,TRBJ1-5,TGTTCCAGCAGCTCAGGGGATCAGCCCCAGCATTTT,CSSSSGDQPQHF
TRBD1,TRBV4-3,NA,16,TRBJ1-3,TGCGCCAGCAGCCAAGGCGGGACAGACTCTGGAAACACCATATATTTT,CASSQGGTDSGNTIYF
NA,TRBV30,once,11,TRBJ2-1,TGTGCCTGGAGTGTGGTAGATGAGCAGTTCTTC,CAWSVVDEQFF
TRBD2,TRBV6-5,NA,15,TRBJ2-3,TGTGCCAGCACCCGACTAGCGGGGGGCACAGATACGCAGTATTTT,CASTRLAGGTDTQYF
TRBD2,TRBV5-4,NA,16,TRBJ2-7,TGTGCCAGCAGCTTGAGTGTGGGCGGGGGGGCGAGGGAGCAGTACTTC,CASSLSVGGGAREQYF
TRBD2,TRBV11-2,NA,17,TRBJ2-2,TGTGCCAGCAGCTTAGCGGCTAGCGGGGGGGTTACCGGGGAGCTGTTTTTT,CASSLAASGGVTGELFF
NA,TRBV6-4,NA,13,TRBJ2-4,TGTGCCAGCAGAGGGGACAAGAGGAACATTCAGTACTTC,CASRGDKRNIQYF
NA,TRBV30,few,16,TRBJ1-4,TGTGCCTGGAGTGTACTGACCTCAGGGGCGAGGGAAAAACTGTTTTTT,CAWSVLTSGAREKLFF
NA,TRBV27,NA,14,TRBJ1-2,TGTGCCAGCAGTTTAAATCCAGGGTATGATGGCTACACCTTC,CASSLNPGYDGYTF
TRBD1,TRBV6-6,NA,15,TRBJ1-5,TGTGCCAGCAGGGATAGGACAGGGGCTTATCAGCCCCAGCATTTT,CASRDRTGAYQPQHF
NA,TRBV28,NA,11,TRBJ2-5,TGTGCCAGCCCCGATTCAGGGACCCAGTACTTC,CASPDSGTQYF
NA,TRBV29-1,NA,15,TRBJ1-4,TGCAGCGTGAGAGGTCCCCTAGCAACTAATGAAAAACTGTTTTTT,CSVRGPLATNEKLFF
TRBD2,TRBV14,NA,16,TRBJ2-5,TGTGCCAGCAGCCAAGGATTACTAGCGGGCCCCGAGACCCAGTACTTC,CASSQGLLAGPETQYF
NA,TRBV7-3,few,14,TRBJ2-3,TGTGCCAGCATCCACAGGGAAGGAGAAGATACGCAGTATTTT,CASIHREGEDTQYF
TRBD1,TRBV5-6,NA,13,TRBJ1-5,TGTGCCAGCGGACAGGGGGGACCGCAGCCCCAGCATTTT,CASGQGGPQPQHF
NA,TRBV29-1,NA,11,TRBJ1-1,TGCAGCGTTGACCCAAACACTGAAGCTTTCTTT,CSVDPNTEAFF
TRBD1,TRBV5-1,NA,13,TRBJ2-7,TGCGCCAGCAGCCCGGGACAGGTCTACGAGCAGTACTTC,CASSPGQVYEQYF
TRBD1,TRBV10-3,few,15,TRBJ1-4,TGTGCCACTCGAGAAGGGGGACAGGAGAATGAAAAACTGTTTTTT,CATREGGQENEKLFF
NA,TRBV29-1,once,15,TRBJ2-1,TGCAGCGTTGAATTGGCAGGGGGGACCTACAATGAGCAGTTCTTC,CSVELAGGTYNEQFF
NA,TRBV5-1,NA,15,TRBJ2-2,TGCGCCAGCAGCTTGGGCGGGGCGAACACCGGGGAGCTGTTTTTT,CASSLGGANTGELFF
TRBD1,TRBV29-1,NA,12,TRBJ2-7,TGCAGCGTAATGACAGGGTCCTACGAGCAGTACTTC,CSVMTGSYEQYF
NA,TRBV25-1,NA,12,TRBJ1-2,TGTGCCAGCAGTGAACATCCCTATGGCTACACCTTC,CASSEHPYGYTF
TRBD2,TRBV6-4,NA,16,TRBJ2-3,TGTGCCAGCAGTGACGCCCCGGGGGGGAGCACAGATACGCAGTATTTT,CASSDAPGGSTDTQYF
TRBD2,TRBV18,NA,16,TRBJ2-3,TGTGCCAGCTCCAACCTAGCGGGGCCCGGAGCAGATACGCAGTATTTT,CASSNLAGPGADTQYF
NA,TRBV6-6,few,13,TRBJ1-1,TGTGCCAGCAGTTACCGAGGACAGTCGGAAGCTTTCTTT,CASSYRGQSEAFF